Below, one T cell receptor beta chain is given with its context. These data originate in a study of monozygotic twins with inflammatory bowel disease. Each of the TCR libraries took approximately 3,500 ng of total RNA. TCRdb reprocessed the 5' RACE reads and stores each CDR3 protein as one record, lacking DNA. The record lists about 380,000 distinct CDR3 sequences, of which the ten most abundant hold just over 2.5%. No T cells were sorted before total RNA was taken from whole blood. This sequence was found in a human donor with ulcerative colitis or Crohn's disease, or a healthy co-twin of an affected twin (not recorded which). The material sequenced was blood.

The CDR3 loop reads CASSLLGGGGNEQFF. This chain uses TRBV11-2 with TRBJ2-1; TCRdb returns TRBD2, unconfirmable since there is no DNA. The CDR3 contains 15 residues. In germline, CDR1 is SGHAT, CDR2 FQNNGV.